A single sample is the source of the 5 T cell receptor beta chains below, sequenced in a study of T-cell reconstitution after alpha-beta-depleted transplantation in children. The library targeted TCRbeta and was prepared with unique molecular identifiers. TCRdb processed the PCR reads anew with MiXCR; each CDR3 protein has one entry. The table lists some 240,000 distinct CDR3 sequences, 9.7% of them singletons. The source material was PBMCs from the stem cell graft donor, sampled from the stem cell graft. The receptors were sampled from a human donor who donated a stem cell graft to a child with SCID.

This clonotype was counted many times. The rearrangement joins TRBV28 to TRBJ1-2, with TRBD1 matching over 7 bases. Germline-derived CDR1 and CDR2 are MDHEN and SYDVKM. Germline trimming cut 5 bases from V and 8 bases from J; bases unmatched to any gene: 11. This CDR3 contains 14 residues. CDR3 in DNA: TGTGCCAGCAGTCGACAGGGTCTTTCGAAAGGCTACACCTTC. It is translated as CASSRQGLSKGYTF.

This clonotype was recorded at least ten times. CDR3 in amino acids: CASRGSSYNEQFF. Written as DNA, the CDR3 is TGTGCCAGCAGGGGGAGCTCCTACAATGAGCAGTTCTTC. The chain links TRBV13 to TRBJ2-1, with a possible D match to TRBD2 (5 bases). The CDR3 covers 13 residues. CDR1 is PRHDT, CDR2 FYEKMQ, per germline (reference sequence). With 6 bases removed from V and 0 bases from J, the gap between germline ends came to 6 bases.

This clonotype was counted a few times. The gene calls are TRBV28 and TRBJ1-5; perhaps TRBD1 as D (6 bases). The V end lost 1 base, the J end lost 0 bases, and 10 bases lay between the germline ends. This CDR3 is 16 amino acids long. Germline lookup yields CDR1 MDHEN and CDR2 SYDVKM. CDR3 in DNA: TGTGCCAGCAGTTTATCACAGGGCAATAGCAATCAGCCCCAGCATTTT. Its translation: CASSLSQGNSNQPQHF.

This clonotype was seen at least ten times. J is TRBJ2-5 and V is TRBV5-1; D not resolved. The CDR3 runs 20 residues. Germline CDR1 is SGHRS and CDR2 is YFSETQ. V was cut by 9 bases and J by 3 bases, with 36 bases left in between. The CDR3 region is CAIQKGRRASCNPKKETQYF. The CDR3 DNA follows: TGCGCCATCCAAAAAGGGCGTCGGGCATCCTGCAATCCTAAAAAAGAGACCCAGTACTTC.

Ten or more counts support this clonotype. As DNA, the CDR3 is TGCGCCAGCAGCCAAGACCGGGGGGGATTGAGCTACACCTTC. Residues: CASSQDRGGLSYTF. This rearrangement joins TRBV4-3 to TRBJ1-2; D is perhaps TRBD1 (5 bases). The CDR3 runs 14 residues. Looked up from germline, CDR1 is LGHNA and CDR2 is YSLEER. V was pared by 0 bases and J by 9 bases, with 14 bases between.